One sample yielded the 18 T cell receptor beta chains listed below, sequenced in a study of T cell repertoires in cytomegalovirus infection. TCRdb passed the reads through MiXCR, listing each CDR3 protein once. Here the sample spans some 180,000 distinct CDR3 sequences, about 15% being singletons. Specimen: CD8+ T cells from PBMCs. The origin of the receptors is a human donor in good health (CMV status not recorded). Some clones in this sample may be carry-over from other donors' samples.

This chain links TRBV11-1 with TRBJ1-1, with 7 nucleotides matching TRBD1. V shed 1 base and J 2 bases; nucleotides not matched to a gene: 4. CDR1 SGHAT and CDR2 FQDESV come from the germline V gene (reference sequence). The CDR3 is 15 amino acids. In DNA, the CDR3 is TGTGCCAGCAGCTTAGGGGAGGGGGCAAACACTGAAGCTTTCTTT. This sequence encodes CASSLGEGANTEAFF.

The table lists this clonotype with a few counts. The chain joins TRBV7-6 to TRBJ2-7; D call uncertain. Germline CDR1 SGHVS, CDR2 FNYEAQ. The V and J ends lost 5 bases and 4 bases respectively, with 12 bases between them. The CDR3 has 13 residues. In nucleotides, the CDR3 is TGTGCCAGCAGCCCCGAGGTTTCGTACGAGCAGTACTTC. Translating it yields CASSPEVSYEQYF.

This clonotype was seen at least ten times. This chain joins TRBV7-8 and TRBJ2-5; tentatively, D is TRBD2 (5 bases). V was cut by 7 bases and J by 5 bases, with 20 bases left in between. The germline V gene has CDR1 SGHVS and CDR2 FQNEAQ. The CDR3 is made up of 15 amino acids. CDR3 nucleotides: TGTGCCAGCATCCGTCGGAATAGCGCTTGGGAGACCCAGTACTTC. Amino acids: CASIRRNSAWETQYF.

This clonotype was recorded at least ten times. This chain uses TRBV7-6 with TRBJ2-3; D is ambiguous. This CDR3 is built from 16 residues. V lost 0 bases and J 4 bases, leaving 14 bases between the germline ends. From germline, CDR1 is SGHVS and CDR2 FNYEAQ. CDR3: CASSLAGWPSADTQYF. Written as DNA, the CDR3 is TGTGCCAGCAGCTTAGCTGGGTGGCCCAGCGCAGATACGCAGTATTTT.

CDR3 nucleotides: TGTGCCAGCAGCTTGTTCCCTGGCGGTGGGAACACTGAAGCTTTCTTT. Amino acids: CASSLFPGGGNTEAFF. The genes are TRBV5-6 and TRBJ1-1; unclear D gene. The CDR3 consists of 16 residues. Germline CDR1 is SGHDT and CDR2 is YYEEEE. Trimming stripped 1 base from V and 1 base from J, with 14 bases between.

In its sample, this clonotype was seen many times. The CDR3 sequence is CATSSDRGTGELFF. CDR3 coding DNA: TGTGCCACCAGCTCGGACAGGGGCACCGGGGAGCTGTTTTTT. The chain recombines TRBV15 with TRBJ2-2, with 9 bases aligning to TRBD1. Germline V gene data show CDR1 as LNHNV and CDR2 as YYDKDF (reference sequence). The CDR3 is 14 residues long. Germline trimming cut 5 bases from V and 4 bases from J; bases unmatched to any gene: 2.

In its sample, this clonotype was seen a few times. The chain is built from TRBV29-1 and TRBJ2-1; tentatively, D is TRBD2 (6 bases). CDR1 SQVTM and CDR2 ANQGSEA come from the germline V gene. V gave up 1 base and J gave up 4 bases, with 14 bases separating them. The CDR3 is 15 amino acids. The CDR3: CSVEGGVAPYNEQFF. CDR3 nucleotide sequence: TGCAGCGTTGAAGGCGGGGTGGCCCCTTACAATGAGCAGTTCTTC.

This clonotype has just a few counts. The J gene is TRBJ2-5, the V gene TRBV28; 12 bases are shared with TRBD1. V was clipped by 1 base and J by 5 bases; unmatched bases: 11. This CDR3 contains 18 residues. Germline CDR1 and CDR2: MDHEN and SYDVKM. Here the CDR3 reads CASSLSFPGTGGEETQYF. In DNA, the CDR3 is TGTGCCAGCAGTTTATCCTTTCCGGGGACAGGGGGCGAGGAGACCCAGTACTTC.

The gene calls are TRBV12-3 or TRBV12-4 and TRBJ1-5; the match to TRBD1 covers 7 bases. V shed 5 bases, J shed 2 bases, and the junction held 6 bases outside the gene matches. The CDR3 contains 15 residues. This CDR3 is CASSGTASGNQPQHF. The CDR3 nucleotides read TGTGCCAGCAGTGGGACAGCCTCCGGCAATCAGCCCCAGCATTTT.

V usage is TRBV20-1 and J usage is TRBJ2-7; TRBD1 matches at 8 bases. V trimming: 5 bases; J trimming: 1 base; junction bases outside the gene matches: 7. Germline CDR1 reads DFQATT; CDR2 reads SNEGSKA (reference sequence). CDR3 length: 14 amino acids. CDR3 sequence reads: CSAPPGQGSYEQYF. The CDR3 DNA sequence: TGCAGTGCTCCCCCCGGACAGGGATCCTACGAGCAGTACTTC.

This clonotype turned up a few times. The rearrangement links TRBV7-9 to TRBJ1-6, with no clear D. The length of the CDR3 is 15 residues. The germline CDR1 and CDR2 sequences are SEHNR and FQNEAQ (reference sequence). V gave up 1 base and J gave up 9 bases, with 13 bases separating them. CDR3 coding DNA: TGTGCCAGCAGCTTAGAGATGGAAAGAGGTTCACCCCTCCACTTT. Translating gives CASSLEMERGSPLHF.

DNA for the CDR3: TGTGCCAGCCCCCCCCGAACTAGCGGAATCTCTAGCACAGATACGCAGTATTTT. It codes for CASPPRTSGISSTDTQYF. The chain has TRBV28 and TRBJ2-3; the match to TRBD2 covers 8 bases. This CDR3 has 18 residues. CDR1 is MDHEN and CDR2 is SYDVKM in the germline V gene. With V trimmed by 8 bases and J by 0 bases, 16 bases remained unmatched.

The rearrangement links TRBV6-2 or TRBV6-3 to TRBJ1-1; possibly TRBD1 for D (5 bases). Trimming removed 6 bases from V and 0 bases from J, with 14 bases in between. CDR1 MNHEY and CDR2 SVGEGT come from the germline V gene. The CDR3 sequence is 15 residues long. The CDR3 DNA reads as TGTGCCAGCAGCGTATCGGGACGGATGAACACTGAAGCTTTCTTT. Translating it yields CASSVSGRMNTEAFF.

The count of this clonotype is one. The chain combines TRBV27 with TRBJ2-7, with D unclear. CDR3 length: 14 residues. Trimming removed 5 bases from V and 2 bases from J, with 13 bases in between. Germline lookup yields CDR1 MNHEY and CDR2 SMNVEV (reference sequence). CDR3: CASSPQAAAYEQYF. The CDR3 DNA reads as TGTGCCAGCAGTCCCCAGGCGGCGGCCTACGAGCAGTACTTC.

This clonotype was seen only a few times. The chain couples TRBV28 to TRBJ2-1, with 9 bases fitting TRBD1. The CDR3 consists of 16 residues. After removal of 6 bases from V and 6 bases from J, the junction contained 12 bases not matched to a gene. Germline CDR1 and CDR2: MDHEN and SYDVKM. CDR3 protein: CASSPLRTGVGNEQFF. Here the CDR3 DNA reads TGTGCCAGCAGCCCCTTACGGACAGGGGTGGGCAATGAGCAGTTCTTC.

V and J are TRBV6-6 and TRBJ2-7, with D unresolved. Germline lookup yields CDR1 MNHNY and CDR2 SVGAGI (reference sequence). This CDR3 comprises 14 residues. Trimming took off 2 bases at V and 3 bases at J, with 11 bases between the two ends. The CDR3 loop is CASSYRQVDYEQYF. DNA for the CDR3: TGTGCCAGCAGTTACCGGCAGGTGGACTACGAGCAGTACTTC.

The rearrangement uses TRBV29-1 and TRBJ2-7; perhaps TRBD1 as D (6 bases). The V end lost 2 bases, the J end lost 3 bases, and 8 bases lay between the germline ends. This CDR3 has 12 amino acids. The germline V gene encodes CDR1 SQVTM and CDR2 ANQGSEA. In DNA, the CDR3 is TGCAGCGTTGAAACAGGGTACTACGAGCAGTACTTC. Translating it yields CSVETGYYEQYF.

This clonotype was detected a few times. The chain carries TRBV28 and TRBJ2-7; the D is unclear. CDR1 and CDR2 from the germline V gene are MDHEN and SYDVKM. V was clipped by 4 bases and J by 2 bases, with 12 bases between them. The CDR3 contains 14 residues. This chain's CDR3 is CASSYTTRTYEQYF. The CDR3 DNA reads TGTGCCAGCAGTTATACGACCCGGACCTACGAGCAGTACTTC.